Below, 9 T cell receptor beta chains from the same sample are listed, as sequenced in a study of response to subunit inactivated influenza vaccine. MiXCR, applied by TCRdb to the RT-PCR reads, yields one record per CDR3 protein. Of approximately 500,000 distinct CDR3 sequences listed, over 10% are singletons. The sample was PBMCs from blood, taken about 40 days after vaccination. The receptors derive from a man between 50 and 59 years old who received an inactivated influenza vaccine.

This clonotype was recorded many times. The gene calls are TRBV20-1 and TRBJ1-6; TRBD1 matches at 10 bases. V gave up 6 bases and J gave up 5 bases; unmatched junction bases: 4. CDR1 and CDR2 from the germline V gene are DFQATT and SNEGSKA (reference sequence). This CDR3 has 14 residues. The CDR3: CSAPGQGNNSPLHF. The CDR3 bases are TGCAGTGCACCGGGACAGGGGAATAATTCACCCCTCCACTTT.

The chain carries TRBV3-1 and TRBJ2-3, with D possibly TRBD1 on 5 matching bases. This CDR3 comprises 15 residues. The germline gives CDR1 LGHDT, CDR2 YNNKEL (reference sequence). V was cut by 2 bases and J by 4 bases, with 13 bases left in between. DNA for the CDR3: TGTGCCAGCAGCCAAAGGGGCTTCGAGGCAGATACGCAGTATTTT. This gives the protein CASSQRGFEADTQYF.

There are a few counts of this clonotype. The chain links TRBV12-3 or TRBV12-4 to TRBJ2-2, with 8 bases lining up with TRBD2. V shed 6 bases and J 8 bases; nucleotides not matched to a gene: 8. The CDR3 is made up of 14 amino acids. CDR3 loop: CASSLRGAGGELFF. The DNA of the CDR3 is TGTGCCAGCAGCCTGCGGGGGGCGGGAGGGGAGCTGTTTTTT.

This clonotype turned up a few times. This rearrangement joins TRBV20-1 to TRBJ2-2; maybe TRBD1 (5 bases). This CDR3 comprises 14 residues. V lost 5 bases, J lost 1 base, and 11 bases lay in between. Germline V gene lookup returns CDR1 DFQATT and CDR2 SNEGSKA (reference sequence). CDR3 sequence reads: CSARSGQNTGELFF. The CDR3 bases are TGCAGTGCTCGGTCTGGACAGAACACCGGGGAGCTGTTTTTT.

This clonotype was seen a few times. The CDR3 reads CASSFLPLAVQYNEQFF. For the CDR3, the DNA is TGCGCCAGCAGCTTCCTCCCTCTAGCGGTTCAATACAATGAGCAGTTCTTC. V is TRBV5-1 and J is TRBJ2-1, with 7 bases matching TRBD2. Germline V gives CDR1 SGHRS, CDR2 YFSETQ. This CDR3 has 17 amino acids. Trimming removed 2 bases from V and 4 bases from J; junction bases left unmatched: 12.

The chain combines TRBV4-1 with TRBJ2-7; tentative D call: TRBD1 (5 bases). The V gene lost 2 bases and the J gene lost 2 bases, with 10 bases spanning the gap. The CDR3 consists of 14 residues. Germline V CDR1 and CDR2: MGHRA, YSYEKL. The DNA for the CDR3 is TGCGCCAGCAGCCAATTGACAGAACCCTACGAGCAGTACTTC. This sequence encodes CASSQLTEPYEQYF.

On this clonotype itself: An end of the junction does not agree with germline; a read error may underlie this. The chain joins TRBV7-7 to TRBJ2-7; the D gene is possibly TRBD1 (6 bases). The CDR3 is 16 amino acids. In germline, CDR1 is SSHAT, CDR2 FNYEAQ (reference sequence). DNA of the CDR3: TGTGCTAGCAGCTTTAGACAGGCAGTTCCTACCTACGAGCAGTACTTC. Translated, it gives CASSFRQAVPTYEQYF.

The V gene is TRBV7-2, the J gene TRBJ2-7, with 11 bases fitting TRBD1. Germline V gene data show CDR1 as SGHTA and CDR2 as FQGNSA. This CDR3 has 15 amino acids. Germline trimming cut 2 bases from V and 5 bases from J; bases unmatched to any gene: 5. The CDR3 sequence: CASSLWGQGGDEQYF. As DNA, the CDR3 is TGTGCCAGCAGCTTATGGGGACAGGGGGGTGACGAGCAGTACTTC.

This clonotype came up a few times. This chain connects TRBV4-2 to TRBJ2-5; D is unresolved. Trimming shortened V by 1 base and J by 3 bases, and 12 bases separated the two germline ends. CDR1 and CDR2 from the germline V gene are LGHNA and YNFKEQ. This CDR3 has 15 residues. The CDR3 nucleotides read TGTGCCAGCAGCCAAGTCGGCCATTCAGAAGAGACCCAGTACTTC. This encodes CASSQVGHSEETQYF.